This is a list of T cell receptor beta chains from one sample in a study of control samples from healthy donors and cancer patients. Method: immunoSEQ multiplex PCR; TCRdb's copy keeps in-frame clones and lacks some. The table lists approximately 30,000 clones, around nine tenths of them singletons. The sample taken for sequencing was PBMCs. The receptors were sampled from a woman aged 40 to 49 with lung cancer. Both conserved end residues are part of each CDR3. D genes are given only for firm matches. For some rows the clone size is stated as once, few or many, or as a class when expanded; others skip it.

>TRBJ1-2|TRBV5-5|NA|NA
CASSLRQINYGYTF
TGTGCCAGCAGCTTAAGACAGATTAACTATGGCTACACCTTC
>TRBJ1-1|TRBV18|NA|NA
CASSPRTGSDTEAFF
TGTGCCAGCTCACCGCGGACCGGGAGCGACACTGAAGCTTTCTTT
>TRBJ1-1|TRBV5-6|NA|NA
CASSSRTEAFF
TGTGCCAGCAGCTCCCGTACTGAAGCTTTCTTT
>TRBJ2-7|TRBV7-9|TRBD1|NA
CASSVETGGYEQYF
TGTGCCAGCAGCGTAGAGACAGGGGGCTACGAGCAGTACTTC
>TRBJ2-2|TRBV27|NA|NA
CASSLRNSGVGELFF
TGTGCCAGCAGTTTGAGGAACTCCGGCGTCGGGGAGCTGTTTTTT
>TRBJ2-7|TRBV19|NA|NA
CASSGETGGSYEQYF
TGTGCCAGTAGTGGAGAGACAGGCGGGTCCTACGAGCAGTACTTC
>TRBJ1-1|TRBV7-8|NA|NA
CASRLLRGTEAFF
TGTGCCAGCAGGCTCCTCAGGGGCACTGAAGCTTTCTTT
>TRBJ2-5|TRBV15|NA|NA
CATSRIGTDQETQYF
TGTGCCACCAGCAGGATAGGGACCGACCAAGAGACCCAGTACTTC
>TRBJ2-1|TRBV25-1|NA|NA
CASQPGTHSYNEQFF
TGTGCCAGCCAACCCGGGACTCACTCCTACAATGAGCAGTTCTTC
>TRBJ2-5|TRBV7-8|NA|NA
CASCRGTGEAETQYF
TGTGCCAGCTGCAGGGGAACAGGGGAGGCAGAGACCCAGTACTTC
>TRBJ1-1|TRBV5-6|NA|NA
CASNSYTEAFF
TGTGCCAGCAATTCTTATACTGAAGCTTTCTTT
>TRBJ1-3|TRBV30|NA|NA
CAWSRGSGNTIYF
TGTGCCTGGAGTAGGGGCTCTGGAAACACCATATATTTT
>TRBJ1-2|TRBV29-1|NA|once
CSVQPLGSYGYTF
TGCAGCGTTCAACCCCTAGGATCCTATGGCTACACCTTC
>TRBJ2-1|TRBV11-2|NA|NA
CASSLGGGYEQFF
TGTGCCAGCAGCTTGGGGGGGGGCTATGAGCAGTTCTTC
>TRBJ1-1|TRBV7-2|NA|NA
CASSLVNWPIEAFF
TGTGCCAGCAGCTTAGTAAATTGGCCGATTGAAGCTTTCTTT
>TRBJ2-1|TRBV29-1|TRBD2|NA
CSVEEVAGGPGEQFF
TGCAGCGTTGAAGAGGTAGCGGGGGGCCCGGGTGAGCAGTTCTTC
>TRBJ1-2|TRBV29-1|TRBD1|NA
CSVVGTVRTNYGYTF
TGCAGCGTTGTCGGGACAGTAAGGACCAACTATGGCTACACCTTC
>TRBJ2-7|TRBV24-1|NA|NA
CATSDLTGGRDWYEQYF
TGTGCCACCAGTGATTTGACTGGGGGGCGTGATTGGTACGAGCAGTACTTC
>TRBJ1-5|TRBV7-6|NA|NA
CASSLFAREGNQPQHF
TGTGCCAGCAGCTTATTTGCCAGGGAAGGCAATCAGCCCCAGCATTTT
>TRBJ2-1|TRBV5-1|TRBD1|NA
CASSVSGTGYSYNEQFF
TGCGCCAGCAGCGTCTCCGGGACAGGGTACTCCTACAATGAGCAGTTCTTC
>TRBJ2-2|TRBV6-5|NA|NA
CASSFQTGELFF
TGTGCCAGCAGTTTCCAAACCGGGGAGCTGTTTTTT
>TRBJ1-3|TRBV7-9|NA|NA
CASSSTRQVIMSGNTIYF
TGTGCCAGCAGCTCGACTAGACAAGTAATTATGTCTGGAAACACCATATATTTT
>TRBJ2-3|TRBV20-1|NA|NA
CSARARDTQYF
TGCAGTGCTAGAGCCAGGGATACGCAGTATTTT
>TRBJ2-1|TRBV11-3|NA|NA
CASSSLRWEQFF
TGTGCCAGCAGTTCACTGCGATGGGAGCAGTTCTTC
>TRBJ2-2|TRBV5-5|NA|NA
CASSLASGELFF
TGTGCCAGCAGCTTGGCATCCGGGGAGCTGTTTTTT
>TRBJ2-1|TRBV27|TRBD2|NA
CASSFSGGLSYNEQFF
TGTGCCAGCAGTTTCAGCGGGGGCCTGTCTTACAATGAGCAGTTCTTC
>TRBJ2-3|TRBV6-5|NA|NA
CASSYVDTQYF
TGTGCCAGCAGTTACGTGGATACGCAGTATTTT
>TRBJ1-5|TRBV6-1|NA|few
CASSEARGNNQPQHF
TGTGCCAGCAGTGAAGCGCGGGGCAACAATCAGCCCCAGCATTTT
>TRBJ1-1|TRBV6-2/TRBV6-3|NA|once
CASSPTDTEAFF
TGTGCCAGCAGTCCGACGGACACTGAAGCTTTCTTT
>TRBJ2-5|TRBV15|TRBD1|NA
CATSRERGQETQYF
TGTGCCACCAGCAGAGAGAGGGGGCAGGAGACCCAGTACTTC
>TRBJ2-5|TRBV9|NA|once
CASSAQDRLETQYF
TGTGCCAGCAGCGCGCAGGACAGATTGGAGACCCAGTACTTC
>TRBJ1-6|TRBV25-1|TRBD1|NA
CASSELSGQGENSPLHF
TGTGCCAGCAGTGAATTGTCAGGACAGGGCGAAAATTCACCCCTCCACTTT
>TRBJ1-2|TRBV28|TRBD1|NA
CASRRGTGERGYGYTF
TGTGCCAGCAGACGCGGGACAGGGGAGAGGGGCTATGGCTACACCTTC
>TRBJ1-2|TRBV18|TRBD1|NA
CASSRPVQGRLSWGYTF
TGTGCCAGCTCACGACCGGTACAGGGGAGACTGTCGTGGGGCTACACCTTC
>TRBJ2-7|TRBV30|NA|NA
CAWSAVGGAGEQYF
TGTGCCTGGAGTGCGGTGGGGGGCGCGGGAGAGCAGTACTTC
>TRBJ2-1|TRBV29-1|NA|NA
CSVVGGSRVNEQFF
TGCAGCGTAGTGGGGGGCTCTAGGGTCAATGAGCAGTTCTTC